This T cell receptor beta chain stems from a study of blood T cell repertoires in COVID-19. Study as a whole: Collection of acute and convalescent COVID-19 samples took place in the United States, Italy and Spain. Sample material is recorded as cDNA or gDNA derived from T cells, B-cell-depleted T cells, or PBMCs.

Looked up from germline, CDR1 is SGDLS and CDR2 is YYNGEE. CDR3 size: 15 residues. The junction had 8 bases not matched to a gene; V was cut back by 3 bases and J by 2 bases. Sequencing was performed with immunoSEQ multiplex PCR; in TCRdb, only in-frame clones are kept and a portion is missing. The table has roughly 250,000 clones, 65% to 80% seen once; the top ten hold 3% to 4%. This receptor was taken from a woman aged 40 to 50 with active or convalescent COVID-19. Input material: peripheral blood. The rearrangement uses TRBV9 and TRBJ2-7; 7 bases are shared with TRBD2. As DNA, the CDR3 is TGTGCCAGCAGCGACGGAGCGGGGAAAACCTACGAGCAGTACTTC. It codes for CASSDGAGKTYEQYF.